The 11 T cell receptor beta chains below all came from one sample that was sequenced in a study of regulatory T cells in long-lasting Graves disease. Arm-PCR of CDR3 regions and iRepertoire HTBI primers were the basis on which TCR beta libraries were built. TCRdb passed the multiplex PCR reads through MiXCR, listing each CDR3 protein once. The table lists about 500,000 distinct CDR3 sequences, 15% to 20% of them singletons. Time point defined: newly diagnosed GD, antithyroid drugs for less than 3 months. PBMC-derived RNA was used for the TCR library. A further study also used this sample, focusing on T cells in Graves' hyperthyroidism and ophthalmopathy.

The specimen was peripheral blood mononuclear cells (PBMCs), collected at new diagnosis, from a patient treated with antithyroid drugs. These receptors were collected from a man in his forties or fifties with Graves disease.

This rearrangement joins TRBV27 to TRBJ1-2; no reliable D call. The germline V gene has CDR1 MNHEY and CDR2 SMNVEV (reference sequence). The CDR3 spans 16 residues. The V end was cut by 6 bases, the J end by 3 bases, with 20 bases between. CDR3 protein: CASSARRLPTDYGYTF. DNA for the CDR3: TGTGCCAGCAGCGCGCGGAGACTCCCGACGGACTATGGCTACACCTTC.

This clonotype was recorded at least ten times. The CDR3 coding sequence is TGCAGTGCTACCCTCCTAGCGGGAGGCTACGAGCAGTACTTC. It encodes CSATLLAGGYEQYF. The chain joins TRBV20-1 to TRBJ2-7, with 11 bases matching TRBD2. J was trimmed by 3 bases and V by 4 bases; bases with no gene match: 5. This CDR3 spans 14 amino acids. The germline CDR1 and CDR2 sequences are DFQATT and SNEGSKA (reference sequence).

The V call is TRBV6-1, the J call TRBJ2-1; D is tentatively TRBD1 or TRBD2 (5 bases each). Germline CDR1 is MNHNS and CDR2 is SASEGT. V shed 0 bases and J shed 0 bases, with 9 bases lying between them. The CDR3 consists of 16 residues. CDR3 nucleotides: TGTGCCAGCAGTGAAGCCCTGGGGGTCTCCTACAATGAGCAGTTCTTC. This translates into CASSEALGVSYNEQFF.

This clonotype was counted at least ten times. The genes are TRBV5-1 and TRBJ2-6; D call uncertain. There are 15 residues in the CDR3. V lost 4 bases to trimming and J lost 2 bases, with 10 bases between them. Germline CDR1 SGHRS, CDR2 YFSETQ. In DNA form, the CDR3 reads TGCGCCAGCAGCCCCATTGGGGCTGGGGCCAACGTCCTGACTTTC. It specifies CASSPIGAGANVLTF.

This clonotype was seen more than once but under ten times. This chain joins TRBV15 and TRBJ2-1; weak D call: TRBD1 (5 bases). Germline V lookup: CDR1 LNHNV, CDR2 YYDKDF (reference sequence). The CDR3 covers 15 residues. V was shortened by 5 bases and J by 2 bases, with 13 bases between the two germline ends. The CDR3 loop reads CATSRDRFTYNEQFF. The CDR3 DNA sequence: TGTGCCACCAGCCGCGACAGATTCACCTACAATGAGCAGTTCTTC.

This clonotype has ten or more counts. CDR3 nucleotides: TGTGCCAGCAGCCCTAGGCTCACAGATACGCAGTATTTT. Protein sequence: CASSPRLTDTQYF. V is TRBV27 and J is TRBJ2-3, with D unclear. The germline V and J ends were trimmed by 6 bases and 2 bases, with 9 bases remaining between them. The CDR3 is 13 amino acids. Germline CDR1 and CDR2: MNHEY and SMNVEV (reference sequence).

This clonotype was observed at least ten times. The V and J genes are TRBV2 and TRBJ2-2; D not certain. The V gene's germline CDR1 is SNHLY and CDR2 FYNNEI. V was pared by 2 bases and J by 2 bases, with 9 bases between. The CDR3 covers 15 residues. The CDR3 spells CASSERSPNTGELFF. The CDR3 DNA reads as TGTGCCAGCAGTGAACGGTCCCCAAACACCGGGGAGCTGTTTTTT.

The V gene is TRBV20-1, the J gene TRBJ2-1; D remains unclear. The CDR3 runs 15 residues. CDR1 is DFQATT, CDR2 SNEGSKA, per germline (reference sequence). The V gene lost 5 bases and the J gene lost 0 bases, with 14 bases spanning the gap. The CDR3 protein is CSAGFGRNSYNEQFF. In DNA, the CDR3 is TGCAGTGCTGGGTTTGGCAGGAACTCCTACAATGAGCAGTTCTTC.

This clonotype appeared many times. The V gene is TRBV29-1, the J gene TRBJ1-1; no firm D call. The CDR3 totals 11 residues. Trimming pared 4 bases from V and 6 bases from J, leaving 9 bases between. Germline values: CDR1 SQVTM, CDR2 ANQGSEA. CDR3 sequence: CSVAGVAEAFF. The CDR3 nucleotides read TGCAGCGTTGCCGGTGTGGCTGAAGCTTTCTTT.

In this sample, this clonotype turned up a few times. This chain joins TRBV29-1 and TRBJ2-3, with D possibly matching TRBD2 (7 bases). From germline, CDR1 is SQVTM and CDR2 ANQGSEA. This CDR3 is 15 amino acids long. Trimming pared 4 bases from V and 1 base from J, leaving 15 bases between. CDR3 in DNA: TGCAGCGTTGTGTCCCGGGGGGCCGGCACAGATACGCAGTATTTT. As protein: CSVVSRGAGTDTQYF.

A note on this clonotype: No DNA is shown, since the ends of the CDR3 on it are uncertain; the CDR3 is the one TCRdb lists. This sequence joins TRBV28 and TRBJ1-6; the D call of TRBD1 is as the table states it, not checked on the DNA. The CDR3 length is 15 residues, termini included. Per germline, CDR1 MDHEN and CDR2 SYDVKM. The CDR3: CASRIWGTGNSPPHF.